This T cell receptor beta chain was identified during a study of cytomegalovirus exposure and HLA in healthy donors. The study, taken as a whole, reports: As a later analysis showed, several of the most significant clusters appeared to be linked to common viral pathogens. Usually a TCR sequence was rare, but some public TCRs were found in many donors. As confirmed in vitro, a few CMV-associated chains were specific for CMV antigens.

This PCR relied on a set of 60 Vbeta primers and 13 Jbeta primers. Here immunoSEQ multiplex PCR was the method, and the copy in TCRdb shows in-frame clones only, minus some. The table includes 65,000 to 90,000 clones, roughly three quarters detected once. This clone was counted a few times. Its antigen is not identified. The V end was cut by 3 bases, the J end by 2 bases, with 16 bases between. The CDR3 consists of 16 residues. Germline V CDR1 and CDR2: LNHNV, YYDKDF (reference sequence). Nominally healthy donors were sampled, though unrecorded immune exposures were likely. The chain combines TRBV15 with TRBJ2-5; D is perhaps TRBD1 (7 bases). This clonotype was sampled from a man aged 40-49 years in good health and CMV-seronegative. The sequencing sample was made of PBMCs. The CDR3 loop reads CATSRGTAGQQETQYF. In nucleotides, the CDR3 is TGTGCCACCAGCAGGGGCACTGCGGGACAGCAAGAGACCCAGTACTTC.